This TCR beta chain was found in a study of blood T cell repertoires in COVID-19. Assay: immunoSEQ multiplex PCR; the TCRdb copy retains only in-frame clones and omits some. The sample has about 270,000 clones, just under 90% seen once. This TCR was recovered from an older woman who had recovered from COVID-19. Source material: PBMCs or T cells enriched from blood (not recorded which).

The CDR3 DNA is TGTGCCAGCAGCCACCTACAGGGTTCGGCTGGAAACACCATATATTTT. Residues: CASSHLQGSAGNTIYF. This rearrangement joins TRBV3-1 (or the pseudogene TRBV3-2) to TRBJ1-3; TRBD1 is a possible D gene (6 bases). Germline V gene sequence: CDR1 LGHDT, CDR2 YNNKEL (reference sequence). Deletions cut 3 bases from V and 2 bases from J, with 14 bases between. The CDR3 is made up of 16 amino acids.